The next 29 T cell receptor beta chains were all read from a single sample in a study of control samples from healthy donors and cancer patients. Profiled with immunoSEQ multiplex PCR; TCRdb holds only in-frame clones, not every one. The sample consists of 35,000 to 45,000 clones, 83% of them appearing once. Sequences were obtained from blood. Receptors were obtained from a man aged 55 to 70 in good health.

The chain couples TRBV19 to TRBJ1-5; 7 bases agree with TRBD1. Trimming removed 1 base from V and 4 bases from J; junction bases left unmatched: 10. There are 17 residues in the CDR3. Germline CDR1 and CDR2: LNHDA and SQIVND (reference sequence). CDR3 nucleotides: TGTGCCAGTAGTATAGGGTTGGCCGGGACAGAGAATCAGCCCCAGCATTTT. Translated: CASSIGLAGTENQPQHF.

As to this clone: Other DNA sequences within the sample encode an identical CDR3. The V call is TRBV7-8, the J call TRBJ1-2; TRBD1 aligns across 12 bases. CDR3 size: 16 residues. Looked up from germline, CDR1 is SGHVS and CDR2 is FQNEAQ. The junction had 9 bases not matched to a gene; V was cut back by 2 bases and J by 8 bases. This chain's CDR3 is CASSLNQGQGAGGYTF. The DNA of the CDR3 is TGTGCCAGCAGCTTAAATCAGGGACAGGGGGCGGGGGGCTACACCTTC. Full variable domain (missing parts from reference TRBV7-8 and TRBJ1-2): GAGVSQSPRYKVAKRGQDVALRCDPISGHVSLFWYQQALGQGPEFLTYFQNEAQLDKSGLPSDRFFAERPEGSVSTLKIQRTQQEDSAVYLCASSLNQGQGAGGYTFGSGTRLTVV.

This sequence joins TRBV5-1 and TRBJ2-5, with D unclear. There are 14 residues in the CDR3. Trimming shortened V by 0 bases and J by 2 bases, and 8 bases separated the two germline ends. Germline V gene lookup returns CDR1 SGHRS and CDR2 YFSETQ. The CDR3 nucleotides read TGCGCCAGCAGCTTGGGCCTTGGACAAGAGACCCAGTACTTC. Its protein product is CASSLGLGQETQYF.

This chain uses TRBV4-1 with TRBJ2-7; D is perhaps TRBD1 or TRBD2 (5 bases each). The CDR3 is made up of 16 amino acids. Germline loops: CDR1 MGHRA, CDR2 YSYEKL. Trimming shortened V by 0 bases and J by 4 bases, and 16 bases separated the two germline ends. The chain's CDR3 is CASSQEGTVRTYEQYF. For the CDR3, the DNA is TGCGCCAGCAGCCAAGAGGGGACCGTACGGACTTACGAGCAGTACTTC.

This clone was counted a single time. The chain joins TRBV6-2 or TRBV6-3 to TRBJ1-6; TRBD1 matches at 8 bases. Looked up from germline, CDR1 is MNHEY and CDR2 is SVGEGT. J gave up 10 bases and V 6 bases, and 8 bases lay outside the gene matches. The CDR3 consists of 14 residues. The CDR3 loop is CASSRTGQRSPLHF. CDR3 nucleotide sequence: TGTGCCAGCAGCAGGACAGGGCAAAGATCACCCCTCCACTTT.

The chain carries TRBV30 and TRBJ2-1, with 7 bases aligning to TRBD2. Germline V CDR1 and CDR2: GTSNPN, SVGIG (reference sequence). This CDR3 is built from 18 residues. The V and J ends lost 2 bases and 1 base, in that order; junction bases with no gene match: 14. This CDR3 is CAWSSRLASGSSYNEQFF. For the CDR3, the DNA is TGTGCCTGGAGTTCCAGGTTGGCTAGCGGATCATCCTACAATGAGCAGTTCTTC.

The V and J genes are TRBV28 and TRBJ2-4; D is perhaps TRBD2 (5 bases). The CDR3 is made up of 17 amino acids. V dropped 1 base and J dropped 3 bases, with 16 bases sitting between them. In germline, CDR1 is MDHEN, CDR2 SYDVKM. The CDR3: CASSLFSSRHSKNIQYF. CDR3 sequence (DNA): TGTGCCAGCAGTTTATTCTCTAGCCGCCATAGCAAAAACATTCAGTACTTC. Full variable domain (remainder filled in from reference TRBV28 and TRBJ2-4): DVKVTQSSRYLVKRTGEKVFLECVQDMDHENMFWYRQDPGLGLRLIYFSYDVKMKEKGDIPEGYSVSREKKERFSLILESASTNQTSMYLCASSLFSSRHSKNIQYFGAGTRLSVL.

This clone has just one count. Relative to the germline gene, one junction end is altered; a read error may explain this. The rearrangement links TRBV12-3 or TRBV12-4 to TRBJ1-6; D call uncertain. This CDR3 is 12 amino acids long. The CDR3 region is CVSSLMNSPLHF. DNA for the CDR3: TGTGTCAGCAGTTTAATGAATTCACCCCTCCACTTT.

This clone was seen once. CDR3 nucleotides: TGCAGCGTTTACGACAGGGGCATCGACGAAGCTTTCTTT. Amino acid sequence: CSVYDRGIDEAFF. The chain carries TRBV29-1 and TRBJ1-1; TRBD1 aligns across 8 bases. The V gene's germline CDR1 is SQVTM and CDR2 ANQGSEA. Trimming cost V 5 bases and J 8 bases; bases outside gene matches: 10. CDR3 length: 13 amino acids.

V is TRBV29-1 and J is TRBJ2-3; no reliable D call. CDR3 size: 12 residues. The germline V gene encodes CDR1 SQVTM and CDR2 ANQGSEA. Trimming took 4 bases from V and 3 from J, leaving 8 bases between them. CDR3 nucleotides: TGCAGCGTTGTCGAAGGGACAGATACGCAGTATTTT. This encodes CSVVEGTDTQYF.

This clone has more than one count but fewer than ten. The V gene is TRBV5-5, the J gene TRBJ2-7; possible D gene TRBD1, 5 bases. The CDR3 length is 15 residues. Trimming cost V 0 bases and J 2 bases, with 12 bases left between them. Looked up from germline, CDR1 is SGHKS and CDR2 is YYEKEE (reference sequence). In nucleotides, the CDR3 is TGTGCCAGCAGCTTGGCACCACAGGAAACCTACGAGCAGTACTTC. Translated, it gives CASSLAPQETYEQYF. Combining the CDR3 with reference TRBV5-5 and TRBJ2-7 gives the whole variable domain DAGVTQSPTHLIKTRGQQVTLRCSPISGHKSVSWYQQVLGQGPQFIFQYYEKEERGRGNFPDRFSARQFPNYSSELNVNALLLGDSALYLCASSLAPQETYEQYFGPGTRLTVT.

This clone ranks as medium-sized. The V call is TRBV10-3, the J call TRBJ2-5; possibly TRBD1 for D (5 bases). Trimming took off 3 bases at V and 2 bases at J, with 16 bases between the two ends. Germline V gene sequence: CDR1 ENHRY, CDR2 SYGVKD. The length of the CDR3 is 16 residues. The CDR3 spells CAISDPGLTEQETQYF. CDR3 bases: TGTGCCATCAGTGACCCCGGCCTGACAGAACAAGAGACCCAGTACTTC.

The chain carries TRBV27 and TRBJ1-1; 7 bases agree with TRBD1. J was trimmed by 1 base and V by 3 bases; bases with no gene match: 5. Per the germline V gene, CDR1 is MNHEY and CDR2 is SMNVEV (reference sequence). This CDR3 comprises 15 residues. As DNA, the CDR3 is TGTGCCAGCAGTTTGGACAGGCGGGGGAACACTGAAGCTTTCTTT. Residues: CASSLDRRGNTEAFF.

The rearrangement joins TRBV4-3 to TRBJ2-7; 7 nucleotides match TRBD2. Losses at the gene ends were 1 base for V and 1 base for J; bases not matched to a gene: 4. This CDR3 is 15 amino acids long. Germline CDR1 LGHNA, CDR2 YSLEER. For the CDR3, the DNA is TGCGCCAGCAGCCAAGTAAAGGGACTATCCTACGAGCAGTACTTC. Protein product: CASSQVKGLSYEQYF.

This chain links TRBV28 with TRBJ1-3; D may be TRBD1 (6 bases). V lost 7 bases to trimming and J lost 3 bases, with 13 bases between them. The CDR3 loop spans 14 amino acids. Germline loops: CDR1 MDHEN, CDR2 SYDVKM. CDR3 nucleotides: TGTGCCAGCATGGACAGCCTTCTTGGAAACACCATATATTTT. Residues: CASMDSLLGNTIYF.

The chain's CDR3 is CALGQYNSPLHF. The CDR3 nucleotides read TGTGCGTTGGGGCAGTATAATTCACCCCTCCACTTT. This rearrangement joins TRBV30 to TRBJ1-6; D perhaps matches TRBD1 (5 bases). This CDR3 has 12 residues. The germline gives CDR1 GTSNPN, CDR2 SVGIG (reference sequence). Based on the CDR3 plus reference TRBV30 and TRBJ1-6, the full variable domain is SQTIHQWPATLVQPVGSPLSLECTVEGTSNPNLYWYRQAAGRGLQLLFYSVGIGQISSEVPQNLSASRPQDRQFILSSKKLLLSDSGFYLCALGQYNSPLHFGNGTRLTVT.

The chain joins TRBV28 to TRBJ1-3, with D unresolved. V lost 5 bases to trimming and J lost 1 base, with 12 bases between them. Germline assignment: CDR1 MDHEN and CDR2 SYDVKM. The CDR3 runs 15 residues. Here the CDR3 reads CASSPIERSGNTIYF. The CDR3 DNA sequence: TGTGCCAGCAGTCCGATTGAGAGGTCTGGAAACACCATATATTTT.

The chain links TRBV18 to TRBJ1-5, with D unresolved. The germline V and J ends were trimmed by 5 bases and 0 bases, with 5 bases remaining between them. The CDR3 covers 13 residues. Germline V CDR1 and CDR2: KGHSH, LQKENI. CDR3 nucleotide sequence: TGTGCCAGCTCAGGGAATAGCAATCAGCCCCAGCATTTT. Protein sequence: CASSGNSNQPQHF.

This clone was counted a single time. V gene TRBV21-1 combines with J gene TRBJ1-1; the DNA was not used to check the table's D call, TRBD1. TRBV21-1 is flagged as a pseudogene. The CDR3 contains 16 residues. CDR3 loop: CAGSKSAQILNTEAFF. As DNA, the CDR3 is TGTGCCGGCAGCAAATCCGCCCAGATCTTGAACACTGAAGCTTTCTTT.

This rearrangement joins TRBV5-5 to TRBJ2-5; 7 bases are shared with TRBD1. V dropped 3 bases and J dropped 4; count of bases not matched to a gene: 9. The CDR3 contains 15 residues. Per germline, CDR1 SGHKS and CDR2 YYEKEE (reference sequence). The chain's CDR3 is CASSSDPTGVETQYF. CDR3 sequence (DNA): TGTGCCAGCAGCTCCGACCCAACAGGGGTAGAGACCCAGTACTTC.

The CDR3 protein is CASADGAQETQYF. In nucleotides, the CDR3 is TGTGCCAGTGCCGACGGAGCCCAAGAGACCCAGTACTTC. V is TRBV6-5 and J is TRBJ2-5; unclear D gene. The V and J ends lost 9 bases and 1 base respectively, with 12 bases between them. Germline assignment: CDR1 MNHEY and CDR2 SVGAGI. This CDR3 comprises 13 residues.

The chain uses TRBV5-1 and TRBJ2-1; D might be TRBD1 (5 bases). Looked up from germline, CDR1 is SGHRS and CDR2 is YFSETQ. Deletions cut 4 bases from V and 6 bases from J, with 11 bases between. CDR3 size: 13 residues. CDR3 protein: CASSIDRVNEQFF. CDR3 DNA sequence: TGCGCCAGCAGCATAGACAGAGTCAATGAGCAGTTCTTC.

This clone was counted many times. J is TRBJ2-7 and V is TRBV6-5; TRBD2 might be the D (6 bases). CDR1 and CDR2 from the germline V gene are MNHEY and SVGAGI. The CDR3 length is 10 residues. Trimming shortened V by 10 bases and J by 12 bases, and 16 bases separated the two germline ends. The CDR3 DNA follows: TGTGCCACTAACTGGGGGGTGCGGTACTTC. Protein sequence: CATNWGVRYF.

The chain is built from TRBV9 and TRBJ1-2; possibly TRBD1 for D (5 bases). Deletions cut 5 bases from V and 8 bases from J, with 16 bases between. There are 13 residues in the CDR3. CDR1 and CDR2 from the germline V gene are SGDLS and YYNGEE. The CDR3: CASRDNSDRGYTF. The CDR3, as DNA: TGTGCCAGCAGGGACAACAGCGATAGGGGCTACACCTTC. The entire variable domain, with the rest obtained from reference TRBV9 and TRBJ1-2, is as follows: DSGVTQTPKHLITATGQRVTLRCSPRSGDLSVYWYQQSLDQGLQFLIQYYNGEERAKGNILERFSAQQFPDLHSELNLSSLELGDSALYFCASRDNSDRGYTFGSGTRLTVV.

V and J are TRBV2 and TRBJ2-7; 13 positions agree with TRBD2. Trimming took 3 bases from V and 3 from J; bases not matched to a gene: 5. CDR1 and CDR2 (germline): SNHLY, FYNNEI. The length of the CDR3 is 16 residues. The CDR3 spells CASSDPGLAGRYEQYF. Written as DNA, the CDR3 is TGTGCCAGCAGTGACCCGGGACTAGCGGGACGCTACGAGCAGTACTTC.

The chain recombines TRBV6-5 with TRBJ1-4; 9 nucleotides agree with TRBD1. The junction had 2 bases not matched to a gene; V was cut back by 1 base and J by 5 bases. The CDR3 consists of 15 residues. CDR1 is MNHEY, CDR2 SVGAGI, per germline. CDR3 DNA sequence: TGTGCCAGCAGTTACTTTGGGACAGGGAATGAAAAACTGTTTTTT. Translating gives CASSYFGTGNEKLFF.

The chain is built from TRBV9 and TRBJ2-3, with D perhaps matching TRBD2 (6 bases). This CDR3 region has 16 residues. Germline V gives CDR1 SGDLS, CDR2 YYNGEE. Trimming stripped 1 base from V and 8 bases from J, with 20 bases between. The DNA for the CDR3 is TGTGCCAGCAGCGTACAAAGCGGCGGGGAGATCGGTACGCAGTATTTT. Its protein product is CASSVQSGGEIGTQYF.

The V and J genes are TRBV12-3 or TRBV12-4 and TRBJ2-7; tentatively, D is TRBD1 (6 bases). Trimming shortened V by 6 bases and J by 6 bases, and 15 bases separated the two germline ends. The length of the CDR3 is 13 residues. The CDR3 spells CASRYTQGTEQYF. CDR3 coding DNA: TGTGCCAGCAGGTATACCCAGGGGACCGAGCAGTACTTC.

The CDR3 DNA follows: TGTGCCAGCAGCGTAACCCCCCGGAGCACTGAAGCTTTCTTT. This gives the protein CASSVTPRSTEAFF. The chain has TRBV9 and TRBJ1-1; no firm D call. V was cut by 1 base and J by 4 bases, with 11 bases left in between. The germline CDR1 and CDR2 sequences are SGDLS and YYNGEE. CDR3 size: 14 residues.